A single sample gave rise to the 18 T cell receptor beta chains below, sequenced in a study of blood T cell repertoires in COVID-19. Sequencing used immunoSEQ multiplex PCR; TCRdb keeps in-frame clones, though not all of them. The sample lists about 240,000 clones, approximately 78% occurring once. Sequenced sample: peripheral blood. These TCRs come from a woman aged 60 to 75 with active or convalescent COVID-19.

The chain uses TRBV7-2 and TRBJ1-6; 7 nucleotides agree with TRBD1. CDR3 size: 16 residues. From germline, CDR1 is SGHTA and CDR2 FQGNSA. The junction had 11 bases not matched to a gene; V was cut back by 5 bases and J by 7 bases. The CDR3 here is CASSPNPGTVNSPLHF. The DNA of the CDR3 is TGTGCCAGCAGCCCCAATCCCGGGACAGTCAATTCACCCCTCCACTTT.

This clone is a singleton in its sample. This chain uses TRBV7-2 with TRBJ1-4, with no clear D. V was trimmed by 2 bases and J by 2 bases, leaving 12 bases between them. CDR1 is SGHTA, CDR2 FQGNSA, per germline. The CDR3 totals 16 residues. The CDR3 DNA sequence: TGTGCCAGCAGCTTAAATGGAGGTGCGACTAATGAAAAACTGTTTTTT. Amino acid sequence: CASSLNGGATNEKLFF.

This sequence joins TRBV3-1 (or the pseudogene TRBV3-2) and TRBJ2-2, with D perhaps matching TRBD2 (5 bases). Looked up from germline, CDR1 is LGHDT and CDR2 is YNNKEL (reference sequence). The CDR3 has 15 residues. Trimming removed 0 bases at V and 4 bases at J, with 9 bases between. CDR3 nucleotide sequence: TGTGCCAGCAGCCAAGAGGAGGTTACCACCGGGGAGCTGTTTTTT. The encoded protein is CASSQEEVTTGELFF.

The V gene is TRBV3-1 (or the pseudogene TRBV3-2), the J gene TRBJ1-2, with TRBD1 matching over 8 bases. With 4 bases clipped from V and 7 bases from J, the junction kept 5 bases outside the gene matches. The CDR3 loop spans 13 amino acids. Germline loops: CDR1 LGHDT, CDR2 YNNKEL (reference sequence). CDR3 loop: CASSRQTGGGYTF. CDR3 nucleotides: TGTGCCAGCAGCCGTCAAACAGGGGGTGGCTACACCTTC.

The chain joins TRBV6-5 to TRBJ1-6; tentatively, D is TRBD1 (6 bases). This CDR3 contains 15 residues. CDR1 is MNHEY and CDR2 is SVGAGI in the germline V gene. The V end was cut by 2 bases, the J end by 7 bases, with 12 bases between. The CDR3: CASSYGRGSNSPLHF. In DNA form, the CDR3 reads TGTGCCAGCAGTTACGGCAGGGGTAGCAATTCACCCCTCCACTTT.

The chain employs TRBV29-1 and TRBJ1-1; TRBD1 matches 9 bases. From germline, CDR1 is SQVTM and CDR2 ANQGSEA. CDR3 size: 13 residues. V lost 4 bases and J lost 2; bases outside the gene matches: 2. The CDR3 sequence is CSVVGQGNTEAFF. The CDR3 region has the DNA TGCAGCGTTGTGGGACAGGGTAACACTGAAGCTTTCTTT. The full variable domain, in which reference TRBV29-1 and TRBJ1-1 provide the parts outside the CDR3, is SAVISQKPSRDICQRGTSLTIQCQVDSQVTMMFWYRQQPGQSLTLIATANQGSEATYESGFVIDKFPISRPNLTFSTLTVSNMSPEDSSIYLCSVVGQGNTEAFFGQGTRLTVV.

This chain connects TRBV14 to TRBJ1-2, with 7 bases that match TRBD1. Losses at the gene ends were 0 bases for V and 5 bases for J; bases not matched to a gene: 3. CDR1 and CDR2 from the germline V gene are SGHDN and FVKESK. This CDR3 comprises 14 residues. CDR3 residues: CASSQDDRAYGYTF. CDR3 bases: TGTGCCAGCAGCCAAGATGACAGGGCGTATGGCTACACCTTC. Combining the CDR3 with reference TRBV14 and TRBJ1-2 gives the whole variable domain EAGVTQFPSHSVIEKGQTVTLRCDPISGHDNLYWYRRVMGKEIKFLLHFVKESKQDESGMPNNRFLAERTGGTYSTLKVQPAELEDSGVYFCASSQDDRAYGYTFGSGTRLTVV.

The rearrangement uses TRBV19 and TRBJ1-2; 9 bases are a match to TRBD1. Per germline, CDR1 LNHDA and CDR2 SQIVND (reference sequence). This CDR3 has 17 amino acids. With 3 bases clipped from V and 3 bases from J, the junction kept 11 bases outside the gene matches. The CDR3 protein is CASSMVSGTGTYYGYTF. In DNA, the CDR3 is TGTGCCAGTAGTATGGTCTCCGGGACAGGGACTTACTATGGCTACACCTTC.

This clone is a singleton in its sample. The chain uses TRBV5-1 and TRBJ2-1, with TRBD2 as a possible D gene (6 bases). The germline CDR1 and CDR2 sequences are SGHRS and YFSETQ. The V end lost 4 bases, the J end lost 0 bases, and 11 bases lay between the germline ends. This CDR3 has 15 residues. CDR3 sequence: CASSRGDSSYNEQFF. The DNA for the CDR3 is TGCGCCAGCAGCCGCGGGGATAGCTCCTACAATGAGCAGTTCTTC.

Comments on this clone: The junction departs from germline at one end; a sequencing error may be responsible. The rearrangement links TRBV5-1 to TRBJ2-5; 9 nucleotides match TRBD2. CDR3 length: 17 residues. The germline CDR1 and CDR2 sequences are SGHRS and YFSETQ. The CDR3 here is CASSLLASGAVQGTQYF. CDR3 in DNA: TGCGCCAGCAGCTTGTTGGCTAGCGGGGCCGTCCAAGGGACCCAGTACTTC.

This clone has just one count. The rearrangement joins TRBV5-4 to TRBJ1-6; 8 nucleotides agree with TRBD1. Germline-derived CDR1 and CDR2 are SGHNT and YYREEE (reference sequence). The V and J ends lost 4 bases and 7 bases, in that order; junction bases with no gene match: 7. This CDR3 comprises 15 residues. CDR3 in DNA: TGTGCCAGCAGCGCAAAACAGGGGGACAATTCACCCCTCCACTTT. Its translation is CASSAKQGDNSPLHF.

The chain links TRBV29-1 to TRBJ2-7; 11 positions agree with TRBD2. There are 16 residues in the CDR3. The V gene end was trimmed by 4 bases and the J gene end by 2 bases; junction bases not matched to a gene: 10. The germline V gene encodes CDR1 SQVTM and CDR2 ANQGSEA. The CDR3 bases are TGCAGCGTTGGGGACACCGGGACTAGCGGAACCTACGAGCAGTACTTC. Its translation: CSVGDTGTSGTYEQYF.

The chain carries TRBV19 and TRBJ2-7; TRBD1 matches at 10 bases. V trimming: 3 bases; J trimming: 4 bases; junction bases outside the gene matches: 9. CDR3 length equals 16 residues. Looked up from germline, CDR1 is LNHDA and CDR2 is SQIVND (reference sequence). DNA of the CDR3: TGTGCCAGTAGTATGATAAGGGGACAGGGGAGGTACGAGCAGTACTTC. Protein sequence: CASSMIRGQGRYEQYF.

The chain employs TRBV6-6 and TRBJ1-5, with D possibly being TRBD1 (5 bases). The CDR3 has 14 amino acids. With 9 bases removed from V and 4 bases from J, the gap between germline ends came to 16 bases. Germline V CDR1 and CDR2: MNHNY, SVGAGI (reference sequence). The chain's CDR3 is CASQGGGWNQPQHF. Written as DNA, the CDR3 is TGTGCCAGTCAGGGTGGGGGGTGGAATCAGCCCCAGCATTTT.

The J gene is TRBJ1-1, the V gene TRBV4-1; possible D gene TRBD1, 5 bases. CDR3 size: 14 residues. The V gene lost 3 bases and the J gene lost 3 bases, with 11 bases spanning the gap. CDR1 is MGHRA and CDR2 is YSYEKL in the germline V gene. As DNA, the CDR3 is TGCGCCAGCAGCCAGCTTCGCAGGGACACTGAAGCTTTCTTT. Translation gives CASSQLRRDTEAFF.

CDR3 region: CASSLEGVVTQYF. The CDR3 DNA follows: TGCGCCAGCAGCTTGGAGGGGGTCGTTACGCAGTATTTT. This sequence joins TRBV5-1 and TRBJ2-3, with D possibly matching TRBD1 (6 bases). Germline V gene sequence: CDR1 SGHRS, CDR2 YFSETQ. The CDR3 contains 13 residues. Trimming removed 0 bases from V and 8 bases from J, with 10 bases in between. Using reference TRBV5-1 and TRBJ2-3 for the parts outside the CDR3, the full variable domain is KAGVTQTPRYLIKTRGQQVTLSCSPISGHRSVSWYQQTPGQGLQFLFEYFSETQRNKGNFPGRFSGRQFSNSRSEMNVSTLELGDSALYLCASSLEGVVTQYFGPGTRLTVL.

CDR3 in DNA: TGCGCCAGCAGCCCCGGACTAGCGGGGGGTCCTCCCGGCACAGATACGCAGTATTTT. Translating gives CASSPGLAGGPPGTDTQYF. V usage is TRBV4-1 and J usage is TRBJ2-3; 14 bases map to TRBD2. CDR1 and CDR2 from the germline V gene are MGHRA and YSYEKL. With 4 bases clipped from V and 1 base from J, the junction kept 10 bases outside the gene matches. The CDR3 is 19 residues long.

The rearrangement joins TRBV7-2 to TRBJ1-1; 7 nucleotides agree with TRBD1. The germline CDR1 and CDR2 sequences are SGHTA and FQGNSA. Trimming at V came to 6 bases and at J to 4 bases, leaving 11 bases not matched to a gene. The CDR3 extends over 15 amino acids. This CDR3 is CASSFSQGHGTEAFF. DNA of the CDR3: TGTGCCAGCAGTTTTTCACAGGGGCACGGCACTGAAGCTTTCTTT.